This T cell receptor beta chain was sequenced during a study of technical replicates of blood from several donors. This table comes from immunoSEQ multiplex PCR, and its TCRdb copy is limited to in-frame clones, with some not included. The sample includes approximately 99,000 clones, about 95% of them seen just once. The CDR3 runs to 13 residues. CDR1 is LNHDA, CDR2 SQIVND, per germline (reference sequence). Trimming pared 1 base from V and 9 bases from J, leaving 7 bases between. The rearrangement joins TRBV19 to TRBJ1-6, with a weak D call TRBD1 (5 bases). The specimen was T cells isolated from PBMCs. The receptor was isolated from a human donor in good health. The CDR3 here is CASSIVDSSPLHF. In DNA, the CDR3 is TGTGCCAGTAGTATAGTCGACAGTTCACCCCTCCACTTT.